This passage covers 24 T cell receptor beta chains from one sample sequenced in a study of blood T cells in healthy people across ages. Together with a sample-barcoded 5' primer, a J-beta primer mix was included in a second PCR lasting roughly 7 to 11 cycles. TCRdb reprocessed the 5' RACE reads with MiXCR, giving one entry per CDR3 protein. The sample yields more than 900,000 distinct CDR3 sequences, around 27% seen once. The sample was also reused in another study, on T cells of mothers and their children.

The sequenced sample consisted of blood. These receptor sequences come from a girl aged 2 to 9 in good health.

This clonotype has only a few counts. The chain combines TRBV2 with TRBJ2-7; D call uncertain. CDR1 is SNHLY and CDR2 is FYNNEI in the germline V gene. CDR3 length equals 15 residues. V was shortened by 2 bases and J by 4 bases, with 15 bases between the two germline ends. DNA of the CDR3: TGTGCCAGCAGTGAATTTTCGTGGGCAGTGTACGAGCAGTACTTC. It yields the protein CASSEFSWAVYEQYF.

V and J are TRBV12-3 or TRBV12-4 and TRBJ1-6; 7 nucleotides align to TRBD1. The V segment lost 5 bases and the J segment 7 bases; nucleotides outside the gene matches: 5. This CDR3 comprises 14 residues. The CDR3 region is CASSVTGQNSPLHF. In DNA form, the CDR3 reads TGTGCCAGCAGTGTCACGGGACAGAATTCACCCCTCCACTTT.

In its sample, this clonotype was seen a few times. The chain recombines TRBV7-2 with TRBJ1-2; D call uncertain. Deletions cut 6 bases from V and 6 bases from J, with 17 bases between. Germline CDR1 reads SGHTA; CDR2 reads FQGNSA. CDR3 length: 14 amino acids. CDR3 region: CASSIRDRGNGYTF. The CDR3 region has the DNA TGTGCCAGCAGTATACGGGATCGGGGAAATGGCTACACCTTC.

J is TRBJ1-6 and V is TRBV4-3, with a tentative D call TRBD1 (5 bases). Germline loops: CDR1 LGHNA, CDR2 YSLEER. This CDR3 comprises 16 residues. The germline V and J ends were trimmed by 1 base and 5 bases, with 12 bases remaining between them. Here the CDR3 reads CASSQGGPLNNSPLHF. The CDR3 nucleotides are TGCGCCAGCAGCCAAGGGGGACCGCTTAATAATTCACCCCTCCACTTT.

This chain connects TRBV12-3 or TRBV12-4 to TRBJ1-3; D is unresolved. The CDR3 runs to 15 residues. Trimming left V 5 bases short and J 1 base short, with 12 bases between. The CDR3 coding sequence is TGTGCCAGCAGTCCTCGGACCGTTTCTGGAAACACCATATATTTT. Translating gives CASSPRTVSGNTIYF.

This clonotype was seen repeatedly, ten times or more. The chain uses TRBV28 and TRBJ2-5; weak D call: TRBD2 (5 bases). CDR1 and CDR2 (germline): MDHEN, SYDVKM. This CDR3 has 13 residues. Trimming removed 3 bases at V and 5 bases at J, with 10 bases between. The CDR3 reads CASSFMGGETQYF. CDR3 bases: TGTGCCAGCAGTTTTATGGGCGGGGAGACCCAGTACTTC.

This clonotype showed up just a few times. The chain combines TRBV10-3 with TRBJ2-1, with a possible D match to TRBD2 (5 bases). CDR3 size: 13 residues. Germline CDR1 and CDR2: ENHRY and SYGVKD. V was trimmed by 7 bases and J by 7 bases, leaving 14 bases between them. CDR3 protein: CAINTNGVNEQFF. The DNA for the CDR3 is TGTGCCATCAACACGAACGGGGTAAATGAGCAGTTCTTC.

This clonotype was observed a few times. This rearrangement joins TRBV12-3 or TRBV12-4 to TRBJ1-4; D is perhaps TRBD1 (5 bases). The germline V and J ends were trimmed by 3 bases and 8 bases, with 13 bases remaining between them. The CDR3 consists of 14 residues. The CDR3 DNA reads as TGTGCCAGCAGTTTGACAGCGGCAGAAGAAAAACTGTTTTTT. It encodes CASSLTAAEEKLFF.

The chain couples TRBV7-9 to TRBJ1-3; D uncertain. CDR3 size: 11 residues. V was trimmed by 5 bases and J by 3 bases, leaving 2 bases between them. Germline V gives CDR1 SEHNR, CDR2 FQNEAQ (reference sequence). DNA of the CDR3: TGTGCCAGCAGCAATGGAAACACCATATATTTT. Translating gives CASSNGNTIYF.

The rearrangement joins TRBV7-2 to TRBJ2-5, with TRBD2 matching over 14 bases. CDR1 and CDR2 from the germline V gene are SGHTA and FQGNSA. There are 18 residues in the CDR3. V dropped 1 base and J dropped 4; count of bases not matched to a gene: 8. CDR3 region: CASSLGPGTSGGAETQYF. In DNA form, the CDR3 reads TGTGCCAGCAGCTTAGGGCCCGGGACTAGCGGGGGCGCAGAGACCCAGTACTTC.

The chain uses TRBV10-3 and TRBJ1-5; D remains ambiguous. The V and J ends lost 3 bases and 5 bases respectively, with 8 bases between them. Germline values: CDR1 ENHRY, CDR2 SYGVKD. The CDR3 length is 13 residues. CDR3 loop: CAISEGADQPQHF. The CDR3 region has the DNA TGTGCCATCAGTGAAGGCGCAGATCAGCCCCAGCATTTT.

Concerning this clonotype itself: The junction shows a germline mismatch at one end, possibly a read error. The chain employs TRBV5-4 and TRBJ2-5, with D perhaps TRBD2 (5 bases). The germline CDR1 and CDR2 sequences are SGHNT and YYREEE (reference sequence). The CDR3 is 16 residues long. CDR3 DNA sequence: TGTGCCAGCAGCCCGGACTTAAAGGCCCTAAAAGAGACCCACTACTTC. This sequence encodes CASSPDLKALKETHYF.

The gene calls are TRBV12-3 or TRBV12-4 and TRBJ1-1; possible D gene TRBD1, 6 bases. With 8 bases removed from V and 4 bases from J, the gap between germline ends came to 17 bases. The CDR3 sequence is 14 residues long. CDR3 residues: CASRLRGEGTEAFF. CDR3 nucleotides: TGTGCCAGCCGCCTTAGGGGGGAGGGCACTGAAGCTTTCTTT.

This clonotype turned up a few times. The chain carries TRBV20-1 and TRBJ2-2; 9 nucleotides match TRBD2. This CDR3 is built from 15 residues. Per the germline V gene, CDR1 is DFQATT and CDR2 is SNEGSKA (reference sequence). The junction had 5 bases not matched to a gene; V was cut back by 6 bases and J by 0 bases. Here the CDR3 DNA reads TGCAGTGCCACGTCTAGCGGGGCGAACACCGGGGAGCTGTTTTTT. It yields the protein CSATSSGANTGELFF.

The V and J genes are TRBV6-5 and TRBJ2-5; D assignment may be TRBD1 or TRBD2 (5 bases each). Germline V gene data show CDR1 as MNHEY and CDR2 as SVGAGI. Trimming took 9 bases from V and 7 from J, leaving 12 bases between them. The CDR3 has 11 residues. This CDR3 reads CASGGRGTQYF. The CDR3 nucleotides are TGTGCCAGTGGGGGTCGGGGGACCCAGTACTTC.

The chain couples TRBV9 to TRBJ2-1; 7 bases are shared with TRBD2. CDR3 length: 15 amino acids. Germline lookup yields CDR1 SGDLS and CDR2 YYNGEE. J gave up 2 bases and V 1 base, and 3 bases lay outside the gene matches. The CDR3 loop reads CASSVSGEAYNEQFF. Here the CDR3 DNA reads TGTGCCAGCAGCGTAAGCGGGGAGGCCTACAATGAGCAGTTCTTC.

V usage is TRBV5-1 and J usage is TRBJ2-1, with 11 bases that match TRBD2. Looked up from germline, CDR1 is SGHRS and CDR2 is YFSETQ. The CDR3 is 15 amino acids. V trimming: 6 bases; J trimming: 2 bases; junction bases outside the gene matches: 4. The CDR3 sequence is CASNLGLAAYNEQFF. The CDR3 DNA is TGCGCCAGCAACCTGGGACTAGCGGCCTACAATGAGCAGTTCTTC.

This chain links TRBV27 with TRBJ1-2, with TRBD1 as a possible D gene (5 bases). V shed 5 bases and J shed 8 bases, with 21 bases lying between them. Germline loops: CDR1 MNHEY, CDR2 SMNVEV (reference sequence). The CDR3 is made up of 15 amino acids. The CDR3 coding sequence is TGTGCCAGCAGTGTCGACAGTACCCAGCTAATGGGCTACACCTTC. As protein: CASSVDSTQLMGYTF.

V gene TRBV5-1 combines with J gene TRBJ2-5; 12 positions match TRBD2. The J call is uncertain, as TRBJ2-1 better fits the DNA end. The germline V gene encodes CDR1 SGHRS and CDR2 YFSETQ. The CDR3 spans 15 residues. CDR3 region: CASSSGLAGNDEQFF. The CDR3 DNA sequence: TGCGCCAGCAGCTCTGGACTAGCGGGAAACGATGAGCAGTTCTTC.

This chain connects TRBV7-8 to TRBJ1-1; TRBD1 matches at 7 bases. Germline values: CDR1 SGHVS, CDR2 FQNEAQ. Germline trimming cut 5 bases from V and 6 bases from J; bases unmatched to any gene: 9. The CDR3 covers 14 residues. CDR3 nucleotide sequence: TGTGCCAGCAGCAGACAGGGTTTCGCCGCTGAAGCTTTCTTT. Its protein is CASSRQGFAAEAFF.

This clonotype was seen a single time. V is TRBV20-1 and J is TRBJ1-6; 7 positions agree with TRBD1. Unmatched junction bases numbered 7, after V lost 3 bases and J lost 8 bases. This CDR3 has 14 residues. Per germline, CDR1 DFQATT and CDR2 SNEGSKA (reference sequence). This CDR3 reads CSASRGNTDSPLHF. The CDR3 nucleotides are TGCAGTGCTAGCAGGGGGAATACCGATTCACCCCTCCACTTT.

This clonotype occurred a few times. A much larger clone lies a single base off, so this may be a read error. The CDR3 region has the DNA TGTGCCAGCACCCCCTTCTACGAGCAGTACTTC. It yields the protein CASTPFYEQYF. The rearrangement joins TRBV2 to TRBJ2-7; D is uncertain. This CDR3 spans 11 amino acids. V shed 7 bases and J shed 3 bases, with 7 bases lying between them. The germline V gene encodes CDR1 SNHLY and CDR2 FYNNEI.

The chain links TRBV6-6 to TRBJ2-3, with D maybe TRBD2 (5 bases). The V end was cut by 4 bases, the J end by 13 bases, with 15 bases between. This CDR3 spans 12 amino acids. The germline V gene encodes CDR1 MNHNY and CDR2 SVGAGI (reference sequence). The CDR3 is CASSSPAALEYF. In DNA, the CDR3 is TGTGCCAGCAGTTCCCCAGCGGCGTTGGAGTATTTT.

The V and J genes are TRBV5-4 and TRBJ2-1; the D is unclear. Germline assignment: CDR1 SGHNT and CDR2 YYREEE (reference sequence). CDR3 length equals 12 residues. V dropped 3 bases and J dropped 15 bases, with 16 bases sitting between them. DNA for the CDR3: TGTGCCAGCAGCTCCCCCCTCACGATTCGGTTCTTC. Translated, it gives CASSSPLTIRFF.